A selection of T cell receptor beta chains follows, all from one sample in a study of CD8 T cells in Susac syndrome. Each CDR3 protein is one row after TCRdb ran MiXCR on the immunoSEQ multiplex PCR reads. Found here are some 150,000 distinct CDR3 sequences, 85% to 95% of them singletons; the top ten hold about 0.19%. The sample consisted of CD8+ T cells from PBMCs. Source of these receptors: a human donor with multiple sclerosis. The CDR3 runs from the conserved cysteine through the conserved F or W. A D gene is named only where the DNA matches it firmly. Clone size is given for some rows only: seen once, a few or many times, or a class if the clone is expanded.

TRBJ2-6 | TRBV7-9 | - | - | TGTGCCAGCAGCTTCGCAAATCGTTTAAGTAGCTCTGGGGCCAACGTCCTGACTTTC | CASSFANRLSSSGANVLTF
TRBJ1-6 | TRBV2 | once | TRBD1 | TGTGCCAGCAGTGAGCCGGGACAGCAGTCTCTTCTCCACTTT | CASSEPGQQSLLHF
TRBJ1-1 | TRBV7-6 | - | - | TGTGCCAGCAGCTTAGGTCCAAAAGGCGGGACTGAAGCTTTCTTT | CASSLGPKGGTEAFF
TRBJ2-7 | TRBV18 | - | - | TGTGCCAGCTCACCAGTTAGAGGGTTCAAGGACTCCTACGAGCAGTACTTC | CASSPVRGFKDSYEQYF
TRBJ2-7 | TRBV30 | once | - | TGTGCCTGGCGGGAGAGCTCCTACGAGCAGTACTTC | CAWRESSYEQYF
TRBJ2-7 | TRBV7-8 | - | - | TGTGCCAGCAGCTTAGGGCGGCAGGGTGGTTCCTACGAGCAGTACTTC | CASSLGRQGGSYEQYF
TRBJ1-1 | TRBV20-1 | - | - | TGCAGTGCTCCCGTACAGGGTTTGGGCACTGAAGCTTTCTTT | CSAPVQGLGTEAFF
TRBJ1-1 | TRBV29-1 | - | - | TGCAGCGTTCCTTGGTCCACTGAAGCTTTCTTT | CSVPWSTEAFF
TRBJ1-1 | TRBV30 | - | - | TGTGCCTGGAGGATGGGACAACCGATGAACACTGAAGCTTTCTTT | CAWRMGQPMNTEAFF
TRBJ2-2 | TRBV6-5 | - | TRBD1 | TGTGCCAGCATAGGACAGGGTAACACCGGGGAGCTGTTTTTT | CASIGQGNTGELFF
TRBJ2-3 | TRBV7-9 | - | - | TGTGCCAGCAGCGTAGAGATAGCGAGCACAGATACGCAGTATTTT | CASSVEIASTDTQYF
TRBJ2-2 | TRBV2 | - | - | TGTGCCAGCGGGATGACAGAAAACACCGGGGAGCTGTTTTTT | CASGMTENTGELFF
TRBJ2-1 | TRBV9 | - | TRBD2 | TGTGCCAGCAGCGTGGCTAGCGGGGGGATTGAGCAGTTCTTC | CASSVASGGIEQFF
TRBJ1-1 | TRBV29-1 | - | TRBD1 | TGCAGCGTTGAACTCCGGGACAGCCGATCGAACACTGAAGCTTTCTTT | CSVELRDSRSNTEAFF
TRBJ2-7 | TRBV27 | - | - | TGTGCCAGCAGTAGGCCAGGGGCGGTCTACGAGCAGTACTTC | CASSRPGAVYEQYF
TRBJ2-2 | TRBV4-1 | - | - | TGCGCCAGCAGCCCCGGACCGATAGTGGGGGAGCTGTTTTTT | CASSPGPIVGELFF
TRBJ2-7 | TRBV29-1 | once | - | TGCAGCGTTAACATCCCCACGTGGGGCTCCTACGAGCAGTACTTC | CSVNIPTWGSYEQYF
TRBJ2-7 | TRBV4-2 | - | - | TGTGCCAGCAGCCAAGAAGTAGAACATAGGGTCTACGAGCAGTACTTC | CASSQEVEHRVYEQYF
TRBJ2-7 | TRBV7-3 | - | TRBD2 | TGTGCCAGCAGCACACGGGGGGGCTACGAGCAGTACTTC | CASSTRGGYEQYF
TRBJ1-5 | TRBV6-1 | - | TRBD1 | TGTGCCAGCAGCCCCGACAGGGGATATAGCAATCAGCCCCAGCATTTT | CASSPDRGYSNQPQHF
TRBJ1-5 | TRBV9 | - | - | TGTGCCAGCAGCGCTTCGGGGGATAATCAGCCCCAGCATTTT | CASSASGDNQPQHF
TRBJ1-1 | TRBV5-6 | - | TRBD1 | TGTGCCAGCGCAACTCAGGGGGAAAACACTGAAGCTTTCTTT | CASATQGENTEAFF